This T cell receptor (beta chain) was found in a study of OX40 agonist ivuxolimab in advanced cancers. The CDR3 contains 13 residues. Germline CDR1 LNHDA, CDR2 SQIVND (reference sequence). The V gene lost 0 bases and the J gene lost 3 bases, with 5 bases spanning the gap. The method was immunoSEQ multiplex PCR; TCRdb's version includes in-frame clones alone and lacks a portion of them. The table records about 71,000 clones, about 90% of them present only once. Here the sequenced sample was CD4+ or CD8+ T cells sorted from blood, taken in a trial of the OX40 agonist ivuxolimab. The V call is TRBV19, the J call TRBJ1-1; D ambiguous. This clonotype was obtained from an adult with an advanced solid tumor such as melanoma, head and neck, liver or kidney cancer. CDR3 loop: CASSIDGDTEAFF. CDR3 nucleotides: TGTGCCAGTAGTATAGATGGGGACACTGAAGCTTTCTTT.